The text below deals with one TCR beta chain. TCRdb's copy holds only in-frame clones and misses some; the assay was immunoSEQ multiplex PCR. The table includes around 30,000 clones, around 85% detected once. The sample originates from a study of blood T cell repertoires in COVID-19. Study details: T cells, B-cell-depleted T cells, or PBMCs provided the cDNA or gDNA that served as material.

Trimming took off 4 bases at V and 4 bases at J, with 9 bases between the two ends. CDR3 length: 13 amino acids. Germline CDR1 reads KGHDR; CDR2 reads SFDVKD. Material for sequencing was peripheral blood. This chain uses TRBV24-1 with TRBJ1-1; D ambiguous. The receptor comes from a human donor in a cohort sampled during active COVID-19. DNA of the CDR3: TGTGCCACCAGTGACTTGGGGAGCACTGAAGCTTTCTTT. Encoded protein: CATSDLGSTEAFF.